The 17 T cell receptor beta chains below all came from one sample that was sequenced in a study of CD8+ T cells in alopecia areata. After isolation, RNA underwent reverse transcription to generate cDNA as the sequencing template. Assay used: immunoSEQ multiplex PCR; TCRdb lists only in-frame clones, some missing. The data contain 50,000 to 70,000 clones, roughly 46% of them seen just once; the ten biggest clones take up about 51%. The sample was NKG2D-low CD8+ T cells sorted from blood. These receptors came from a human donor with alopecia areata.

The chain links TRBV30 to TRBJ2-2; D may be TRBD2 (6 bases). Germline CDR1 is GTSNPN and CDR2 is SVGIG (reference sequence). This CDR3 spans 13 amino acids. Trimming stripped 7 bases from V and 6 bases from J, with 15 bases between. The CDR3 here is CALDGGDAGELFF. In DNA, the CDR3 is TGTGCCTTGGACGGCGGGGACGCCGGGGAGCTGTTTTTT. Supplemented by reference TRBV30 and TRBJ2-2, the full variable domain reads SQTIHQWPATLVQPVGSPLSLECTVEGTSNPNLYWYRQAAGRGLQLLFYSVGIGQISSEVPQNLSASRPQDRQFILSSKKLLLSDSGFYLCALDGGDAGELFFGEGSRLTVL.

The chain employs TRBV27 and TRBJ2-7, with 10 bases lining up with TRBD1. Germline V gene lookup returns CDR1 MNHEY and CDR2 SMNVEV (reference sequence). This CDR3 is built from 17 residues. The V segment lost 9 bases and the J segment 0 bases; nucleotides outside the gene matches: 14. The DNA for the CDR3 is TGTGCCAGTAGACAGGGGGCGCTGATGAGGACCTCCTACGAGCAGTACTTC. It is translated as CASRQGALMRTSYEQYF.

The chain uses TRBV4-3 and TRBJ2-3; D call uncertain. The germline V and J ends were trimmed by 3 bases and 0 bases, with 7 bases remaining between them. The CDR3 contains 14 residues. Germline loops: CDR1 LGHNA, CDR2 YSLEER. The CDR3 loop reads CASSQIGSTDTQYF. The CDR3 nucleotides read TGCGCCAGCAGCCAGATCGGTAGCACAGATACGCAGTATTTT.

The sample holds a few counts of this clone. The rearrangement joins TRBV7-9 to TRBJ1-5, with D possibly matching TRBD1 (6 bases). The CDR3 consists of 14 residues. Germline V gene lookup returns CDR1 SEHNR and CDR2 FQNEAQ (reference sequence). Trimming cost V 6 bases and J 3 bases, with 12 bases left between them. CDR3 nucleotides: TGTGCCAGCAGTCTTGGGGGCAACAATCAGCCCCAGCATTTT. Residues: CASSLGGNNQPQHF.

This clone has a handful of counts. V and J are TRBV4-2 and TRBJ2-1, with D perhaps given as TRBD1 or TRBD2 (5 bases each). Per the germline V gene, CDR1 is LGHNA and CDR2 is YNFKEQ. Trimming removed 5 bases from V and 6 bases from J, with 14 bases in between. There are 14 residues in the CDR3. CDR3 bases: TGTGCCAGCAGCTCACCGGGACGGCCCAATGAGCAGTTCTTC. Protein sequence: CASSSPGRPNEQFF.

V is TRBV28 and J is TRBJ2-5; the D is unclear. Trimming pared 6 bases from V and 1 base from J, leaving 9 bases between. Germline CDR1 reads MDHEN; CDR2 reads SYDVKM. The CDR3 has 13 residues. The CDR3 is CASRAQFQETQYF. In DNA form, the CDR3 reads TGTGCCAGCAGGGCACAGTTCCAAGAGACCCAGTACTTC.

The chain carries TRBV29-1 and TRBJ2-6; D call uncertain. The CDR3 runs 13 residues. V was clipped by 7 bases and J by 0 bases, with 7 bases between them. The V gene's germline CDR1 is SQVTM and CDR2 ANQGSEA. Written as DNA, the CDR3 is TGCAGCGCCTGGGTCTCTGGGGCCAACGTCCTGACTTTC. This encodes CSAWVSGANVLTF. Looking up the rest from reference TRBV29-1 and TRBJ2-6 gives the full variable domain: SAVISQKPSRDICQRGTSLTIQCQVDSQVTMMFWYRQQPGQSLTLIATANQGSEATYESGFVIDKFPISRPNLTFSTLTVSNMSPEDSSIYLCSAWVSGANVLTFGAGSRLTVL.

The chain joins TRBV15 to TRBJ2-6, with D uncertain. The CDR3 extends over 12 amino acids. The V gene's germline CDR1 is LNHNV and CDR2 YYDKDF (reference sequence). Trimming cost V 8 bases and J 3 bases, with 5 bases left between them. Written as DNA, the CDR3 is TGTGCCACCCTAGGTGGGGCCAACGTCCTGACTTTC. Translating gives CATLGGANVLTF.

This clone was recorded a few times. V is TRBV9 and J is TRBJ1-1, with D possibly TRBD1 on 6 matching bases. The CDR3 runs to 18 residues. Between the trimmed V and J ends, which lost 4 bases and 3 bases, there was a span of 25 bases. CDR1 and CDR2 from the germline V gene are SGDLS and YYNGEE. DNA for the CDR3: TGTGCCAGCAGCCCTAGAGGGGGAGGGCAGGGTCGCCACACTGAAGCTTTCTTT. It is translated as CASSPRGGGQGRHTEAFF.

The V gene is TRBV9, the J gene TRBJ2-3; a weak D match, TRBD2 (6 bases). This CDR3 has 15 amino acids. V was cut by 5 bases and J by 2 bases, with 15 bases left in between. Germline V gives CDR1 SGDLS, CDR2 YYNGEE. The CDR3 DNA follows: TGTGCCAGCAGGACAAGGGACTCCCTCACAGATACGCAGTATTTT. It yields the protein CASRTRDSLTDTQYF.

This clone was counted only a few times. The chain joins TRBV4-1 to TRBJ2-1, with 11 bases fitting TRBD2. Unmatched junction bases numbered 5, after V lost 4 bases and J lost 3 bases. Germline CDR1 is MGHRA and CDR2 is YSYEKL. The CDR3 runs to 16 residues. The CDR3 is CASSLGTSGGYNEQFF. CDR3 sequence (DNA): TGCGCCAGCAGCCTAGGGACTAGCGGAGGCTACAATGAGCAGTTCTTC.

The rearrangement links TRBV29-1 to TRBJ2-1; TRBD2 matches at 9 bases. This CDR3 spans 14 amino acids. J gave up 3 bases and V 4 bases, and 4 bases lay outside the gene matches. Germline CDR1 is SQVTM and CDR2 is ANQGSEA. The CDR3 DNA reads TGCAGCGTTGCCCTAGCGGGGCTCTACAATGAGCAGTTCTTC. Protein product: CSVALAGLYNEQFF.

As for this clone: A read error is the likely source, as a far larger clone sits one nucleotide away. This chain connects TRBV7-8 to TRBJ2-1; 9 bases map to TRBD1. J gave up 4 bases and V 4 bases, and 20 bases lay outside the gene matches. The germline gives CDR1 SGHVS, CDR2 FQNEAQ. This CDR3 is built from 20 residues. The CDR3 region has the DNA TGTGCCAGCAGCTCCGCTCCGTTCAGTGTCTTGGGGACAGGGTACAATGAGCAGTTCTTC. Translated, it gives CASSSAPFSVLGTGYNEQFF.

This clone was detected a few times. V gene TRBV29-1 combines with J gene TRBJ2-1, with TRBD2 matching 15 bases. J was trimmed by 1 base and V by 1 base; bases with no gene match: 8. Germline CDR1 is SQVTM and CDR2 is ANQGSEA. This CDR3 is 19 amino acids long. This CDR3 is CSVEGGLAGGSVSYNEQFF. The CDR3, as DNA: TGCAGCGTTGAAGGCGGACTAGCGGGAGGGTCGGTGTCCTACAATGAGCAGTTCTTC.

This clone appeared a few times. The rearrangement joins TRBV7-2 to TRBJ2-1; D call uncertain. Trimming removed 7 bases from V and 4 bases from J, with 8 bases in between. The CDR3 consists of 12 residues. Germline V CDR1 and CDR2: SGHTA, FQGNSA. CDR3: CASISPYNEQFF. The CDR3 DNA follows: TGTGCCAGCATCAGCCCTTACAATGAGCAGTTCTTC.

V is TRBV7-9 and J is TRBJ2-5, with D unclear. The germline gives CDR1 SEHNR, CDR2 FQNEAQ (reference sequence). V dropped 9 bases and J dropped 5 bases, with 16 bases sitting between them. The CDR3 contains 13 residues. Here the CDR3 reads CASLPATRETQYF. Written as DNA, the CDR3 is TGTGCCAGTCTCCCAGCGACAAGGGAGACCCAGTACTTC.

V usage is TRBV29-1 and J usage is TRBJ1-3; perhaps TRBD1 as D (6 bases). V lost 8 bases to trimming and J lost 7 bases, with 15 bases between them. In germline, CDR1 is SQVTM, CDR2 ANQGSEA. This CDR3 region has 12 residues. The CDR3 protein is CSFGGSSNTIYF. The CDR3 DNA sequence: TGCAGCTTCGGGGGCAGCTCCAACACCATATATTTT.